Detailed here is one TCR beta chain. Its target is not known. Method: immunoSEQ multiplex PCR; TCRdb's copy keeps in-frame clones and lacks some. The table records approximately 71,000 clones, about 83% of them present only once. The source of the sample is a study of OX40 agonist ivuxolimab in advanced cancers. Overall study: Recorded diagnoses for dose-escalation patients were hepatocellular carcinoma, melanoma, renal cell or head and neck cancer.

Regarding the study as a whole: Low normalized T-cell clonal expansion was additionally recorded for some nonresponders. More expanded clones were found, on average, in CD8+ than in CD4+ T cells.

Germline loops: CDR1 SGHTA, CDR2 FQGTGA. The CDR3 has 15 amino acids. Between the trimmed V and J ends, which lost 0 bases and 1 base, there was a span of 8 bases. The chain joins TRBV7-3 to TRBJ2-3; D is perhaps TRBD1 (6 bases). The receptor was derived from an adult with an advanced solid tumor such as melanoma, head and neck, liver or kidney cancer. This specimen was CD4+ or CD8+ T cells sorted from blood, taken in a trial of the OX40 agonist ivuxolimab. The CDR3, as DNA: TGTGCCAGCAGCTTAACGAGACAGGGCACAGATACGCAGTATTTT. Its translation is CASSLTRQGTDTQYF.